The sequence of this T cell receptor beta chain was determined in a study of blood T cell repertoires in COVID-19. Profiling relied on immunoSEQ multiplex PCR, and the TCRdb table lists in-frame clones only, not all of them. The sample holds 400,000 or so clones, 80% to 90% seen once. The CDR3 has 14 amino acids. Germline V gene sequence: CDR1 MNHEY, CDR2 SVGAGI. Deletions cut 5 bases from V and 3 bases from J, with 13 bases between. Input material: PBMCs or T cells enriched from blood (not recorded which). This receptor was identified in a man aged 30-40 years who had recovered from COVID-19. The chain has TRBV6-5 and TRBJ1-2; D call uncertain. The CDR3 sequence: CASSQEASHYGYTF. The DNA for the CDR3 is TGTGCCAGCAGTCAGGAAGCCTCCCACTATGGCTACACCTTC.